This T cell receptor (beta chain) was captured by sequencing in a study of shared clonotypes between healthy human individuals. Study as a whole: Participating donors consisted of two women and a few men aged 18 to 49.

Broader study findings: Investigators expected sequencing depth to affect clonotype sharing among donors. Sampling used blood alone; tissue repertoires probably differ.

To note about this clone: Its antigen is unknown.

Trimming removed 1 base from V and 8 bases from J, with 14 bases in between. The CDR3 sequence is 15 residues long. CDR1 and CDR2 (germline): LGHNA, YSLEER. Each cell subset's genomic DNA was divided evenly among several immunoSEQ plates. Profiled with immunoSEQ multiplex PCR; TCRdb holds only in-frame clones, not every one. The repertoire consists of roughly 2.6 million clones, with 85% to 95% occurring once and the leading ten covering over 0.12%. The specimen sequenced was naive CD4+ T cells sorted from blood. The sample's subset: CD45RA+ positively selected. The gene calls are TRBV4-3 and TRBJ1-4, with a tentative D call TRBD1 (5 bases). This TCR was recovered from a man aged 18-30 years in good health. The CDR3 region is CASSQAGERREKLFF. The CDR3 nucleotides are TGCGCCAGCAGCCAAGCGGGGGAACGGAGGGAAAAACTGTTTTTT.